This TCR beta chain was recorded in a study of control samples from healthy donors and cancer patients. This clone has just a few counts. Libraries were prepared by immunoSEQ multiplex PCR; TCRdb keeps only in-frame clonotypes and omits some of them. The sample comprises 90,000 or so clones, roughly 80% of which are singletons, and about 38% rests with the top ten. The clonotype originates from a man aged 65 to 85 with lung cancer. Sequencing used PBMCs.

CDR3: CASSFSGLAGDTQYF. The CDR3 DNA follows: TGTGCCAGCAGCTTTTCGGGGTTGGCCGGGGATACGCAGTATTTT. The rearrangement links TRBV5-5 to TRBJ2-3; the D gene is possibly TRBD2 (5 bases). The V gene lost 2 bases and the J gene lost 6 bases, with 16 bases spanning the gap. The CDR3 length is 15 residues. Germline V gene sequence: CDR1 SGHKS, CDR2 YYEKEE (reference sequence).